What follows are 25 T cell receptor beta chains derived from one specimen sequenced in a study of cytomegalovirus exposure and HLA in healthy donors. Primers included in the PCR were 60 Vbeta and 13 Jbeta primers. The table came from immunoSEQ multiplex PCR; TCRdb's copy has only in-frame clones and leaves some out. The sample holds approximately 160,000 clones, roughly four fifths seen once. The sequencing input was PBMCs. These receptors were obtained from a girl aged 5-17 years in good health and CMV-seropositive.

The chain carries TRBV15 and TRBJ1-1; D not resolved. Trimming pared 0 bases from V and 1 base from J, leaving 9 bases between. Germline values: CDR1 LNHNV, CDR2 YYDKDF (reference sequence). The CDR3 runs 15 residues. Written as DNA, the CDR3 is TGTGCCACCAGCAGAGATCCCCAGAAGAACACTGAAGCTTTCTTT. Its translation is CATSRDPQKNTEAFF.

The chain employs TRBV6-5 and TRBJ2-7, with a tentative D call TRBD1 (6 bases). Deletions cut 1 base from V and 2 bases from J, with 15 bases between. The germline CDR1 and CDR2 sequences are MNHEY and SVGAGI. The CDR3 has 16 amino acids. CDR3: CASSYFYPGQTYEQYF. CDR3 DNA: TGTGCCAGCAGTTACTTTTATCCGGGACAAACCTACGAGCAGTACTTC.

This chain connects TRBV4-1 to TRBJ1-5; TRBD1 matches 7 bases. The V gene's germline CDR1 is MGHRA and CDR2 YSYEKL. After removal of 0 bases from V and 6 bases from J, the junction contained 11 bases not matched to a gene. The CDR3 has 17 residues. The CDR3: CASSQDLQGRVFQPQHF. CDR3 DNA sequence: TGCGCCAGCAGCCAAGATTTACAGGGGCGGGTTTTTCAGCCCCAGCATTTT.

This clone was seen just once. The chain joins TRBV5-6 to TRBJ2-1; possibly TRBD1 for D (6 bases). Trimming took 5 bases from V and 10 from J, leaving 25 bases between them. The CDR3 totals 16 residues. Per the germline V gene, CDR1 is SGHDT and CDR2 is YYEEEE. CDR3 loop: CASSSRTATVAGEQFF. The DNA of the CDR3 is TGTGCCAGCAGTTCCCGGACAGCGACCGTAGCTGGCGAGCAGTTCTTC.

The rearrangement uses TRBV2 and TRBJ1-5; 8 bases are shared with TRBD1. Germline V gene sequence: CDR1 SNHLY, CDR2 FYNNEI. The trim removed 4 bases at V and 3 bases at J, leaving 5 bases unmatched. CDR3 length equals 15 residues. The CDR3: CASSGTRGPNQPQHF. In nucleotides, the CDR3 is TGTGCCAGCAGTGGGACCAGGGGGCCCAATCAGCCCCAGCATTTT.

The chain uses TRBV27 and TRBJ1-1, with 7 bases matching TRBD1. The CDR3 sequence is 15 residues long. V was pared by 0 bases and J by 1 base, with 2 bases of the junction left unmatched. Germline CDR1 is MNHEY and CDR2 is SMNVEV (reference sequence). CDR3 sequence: CASSLSNRGNTEAFF. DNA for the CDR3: TGTGCCAGCAGTTTATCGAACAGGGGGAACACTGAAGCTTTCTTT.

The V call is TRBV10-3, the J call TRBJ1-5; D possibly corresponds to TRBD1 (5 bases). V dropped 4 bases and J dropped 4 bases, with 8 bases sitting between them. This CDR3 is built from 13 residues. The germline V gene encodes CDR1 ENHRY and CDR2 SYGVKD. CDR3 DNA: TGTGCCATCAGTGTGAACAGGAATCAGCCCCAGCATTTT. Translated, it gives CAISVNRNQPQHF.

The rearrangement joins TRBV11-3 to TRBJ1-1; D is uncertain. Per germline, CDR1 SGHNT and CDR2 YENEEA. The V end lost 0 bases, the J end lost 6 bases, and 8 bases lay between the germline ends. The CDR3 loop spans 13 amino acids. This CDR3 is CASSLDGPAEAFF. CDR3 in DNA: TGTGCCAGCAGCTTAGATGGGCCAGCTGAAGCTTTCTTT.

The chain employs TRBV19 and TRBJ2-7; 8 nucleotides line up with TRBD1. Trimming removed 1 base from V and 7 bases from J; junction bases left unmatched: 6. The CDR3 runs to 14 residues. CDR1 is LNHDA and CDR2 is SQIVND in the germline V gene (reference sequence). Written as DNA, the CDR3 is TGTGCCAGTAGTATAGGTCAGGGGGCAAGGGAGCAGTACTTC. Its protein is CASSIGQGAREQYF.

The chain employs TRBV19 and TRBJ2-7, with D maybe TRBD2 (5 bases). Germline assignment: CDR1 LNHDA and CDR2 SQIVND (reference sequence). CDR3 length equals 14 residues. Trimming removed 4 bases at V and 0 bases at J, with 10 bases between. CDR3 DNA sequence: TGTGCCAGTAGTAGGCCGGGAAGCTCCTACGAGCAGTACTTC. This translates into CASSRPGSSYEQYF. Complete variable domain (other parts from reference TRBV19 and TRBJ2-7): DGGITQSPKYLFRKEGQNVTLSCEQNLNHDAMYWYRQDPGQGLRLIYYSQIVNDFQKGDIAEGYSVSREKKESFPLTVTSAQKNPTAFYLCASSRPGSSYEQYFGPGTRLTVT.

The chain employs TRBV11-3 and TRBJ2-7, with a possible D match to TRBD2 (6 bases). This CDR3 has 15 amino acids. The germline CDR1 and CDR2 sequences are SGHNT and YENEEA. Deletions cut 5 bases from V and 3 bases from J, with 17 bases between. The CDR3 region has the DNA TGTGCCAGCAGCCCTCGACGGGAGCGATACTACGAGCAGTACTTC. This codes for CASSPRRERYYEQYF.

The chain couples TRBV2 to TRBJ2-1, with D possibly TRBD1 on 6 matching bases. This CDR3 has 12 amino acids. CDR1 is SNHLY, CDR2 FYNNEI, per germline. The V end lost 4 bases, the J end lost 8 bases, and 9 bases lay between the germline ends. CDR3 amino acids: CASSVTGYEQFF. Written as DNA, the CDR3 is TGTGCCAGCAGTGTAACAGGGTATGAGCAGTTCTTC.

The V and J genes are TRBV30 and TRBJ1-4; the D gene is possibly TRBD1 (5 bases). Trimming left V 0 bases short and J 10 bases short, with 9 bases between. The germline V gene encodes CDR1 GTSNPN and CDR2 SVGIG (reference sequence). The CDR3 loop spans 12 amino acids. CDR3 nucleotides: TGTGCCTGGAGTGTCGGAAGGGGAAAACTGTTTTTT. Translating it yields CAWSVGRGKLFF.

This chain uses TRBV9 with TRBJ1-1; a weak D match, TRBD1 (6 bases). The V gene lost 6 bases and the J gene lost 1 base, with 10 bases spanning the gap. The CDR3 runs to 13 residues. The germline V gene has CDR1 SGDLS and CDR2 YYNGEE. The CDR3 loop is CASTTGQNTEAFF. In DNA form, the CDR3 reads TGTGCCAGCACCACGGGACAGAACACTGAAGCTTTCTTT.

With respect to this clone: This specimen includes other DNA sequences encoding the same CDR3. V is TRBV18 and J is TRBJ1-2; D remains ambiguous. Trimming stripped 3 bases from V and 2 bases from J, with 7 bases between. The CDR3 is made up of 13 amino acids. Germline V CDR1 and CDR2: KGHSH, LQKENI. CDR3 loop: CASSPEQNYGYTF. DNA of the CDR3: TGTGCCAGCTCACCGGAACAGAACTATGGCTACACCTTC.

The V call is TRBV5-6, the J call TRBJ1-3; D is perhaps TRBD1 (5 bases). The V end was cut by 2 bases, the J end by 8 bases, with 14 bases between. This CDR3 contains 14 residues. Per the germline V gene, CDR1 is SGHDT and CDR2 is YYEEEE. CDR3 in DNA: TGTGCCAGCAGCTTCCTCCCCAGGGCGTACACCATATATTTT. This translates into CASSFLPRAYTIYF.

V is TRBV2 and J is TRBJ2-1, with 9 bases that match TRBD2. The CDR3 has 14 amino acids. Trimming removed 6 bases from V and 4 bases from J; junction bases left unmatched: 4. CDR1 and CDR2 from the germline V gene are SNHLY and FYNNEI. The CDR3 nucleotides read TGTGCCAGCAGAACGGGACTAGCATACAATGAGCAGTTCTTC. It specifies CASRTGLAYNEQFF.

CDR3 DNA: TGCGCCAGCAGCTTGAACACAGGGGGCATAGATACGCAGTATTTT. It yields the protein CASSLNTGGIDTQYF. V gene TRBV5-1 combines with J gene TRBJ2-3; 9 nucleotides match TRBD1. V trimming: 1 base; J trimming: 5 bases; junction bases outside the gene matches: 5. Germline V gives CDR1 SGHRS, CDR2 YFSETQ. The CDR3 is 15 residues long.

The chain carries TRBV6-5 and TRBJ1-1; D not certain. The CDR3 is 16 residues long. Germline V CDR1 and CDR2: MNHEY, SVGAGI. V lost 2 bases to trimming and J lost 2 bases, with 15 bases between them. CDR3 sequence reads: CASSYNPVPKNTEAFF. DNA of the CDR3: TGTGCCAGCAGTTACAATCCCGTGCCTAAAAACACTGAAGCTTTCTTT.

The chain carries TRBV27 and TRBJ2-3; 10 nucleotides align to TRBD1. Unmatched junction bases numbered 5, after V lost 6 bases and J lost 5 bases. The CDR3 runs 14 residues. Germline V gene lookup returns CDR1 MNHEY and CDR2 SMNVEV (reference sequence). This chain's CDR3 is CASRRQGAGDTQYF. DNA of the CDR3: TGTGCCAGCAGGAGACAGGGGGCTGGAGATACGCAGTATTTT.

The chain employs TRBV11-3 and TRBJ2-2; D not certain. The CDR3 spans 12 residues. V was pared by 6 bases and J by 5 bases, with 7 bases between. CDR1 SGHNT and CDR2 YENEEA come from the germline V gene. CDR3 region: CASRRETGELFF. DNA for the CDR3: TGTGCCAGCAGACGAGAGACCGGGGAGCTGTTTTTT.

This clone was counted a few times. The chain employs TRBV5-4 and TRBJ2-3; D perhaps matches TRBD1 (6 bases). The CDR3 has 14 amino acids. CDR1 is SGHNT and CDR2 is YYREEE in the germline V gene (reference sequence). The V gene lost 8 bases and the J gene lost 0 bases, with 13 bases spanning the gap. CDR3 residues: CASQPRGSTDTQYF. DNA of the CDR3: TGTGCCAGTCAGCCAAGGGGGAGCACAGATACGCAGTATTTT.

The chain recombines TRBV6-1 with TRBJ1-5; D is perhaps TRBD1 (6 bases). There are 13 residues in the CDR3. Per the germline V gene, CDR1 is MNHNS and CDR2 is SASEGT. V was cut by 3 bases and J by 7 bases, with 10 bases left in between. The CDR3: CASSDTGKQPQHF. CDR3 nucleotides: TGTGCCAGCAGTGACACAGGGAAACAGCCCCAGCATTTT.

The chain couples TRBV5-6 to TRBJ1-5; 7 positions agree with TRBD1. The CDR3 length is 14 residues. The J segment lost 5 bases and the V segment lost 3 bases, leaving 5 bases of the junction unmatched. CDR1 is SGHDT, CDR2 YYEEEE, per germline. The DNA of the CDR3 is TGTGCCAGCAGCTCCGACAGGGAAGATCAGCCCCAGCATTTT. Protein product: CASSSDREDQPQHF.

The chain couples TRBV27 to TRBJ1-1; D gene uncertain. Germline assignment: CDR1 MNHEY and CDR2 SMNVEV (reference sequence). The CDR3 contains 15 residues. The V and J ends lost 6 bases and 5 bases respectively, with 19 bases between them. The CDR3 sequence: CASRRAGSLSTEAFF. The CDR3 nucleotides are TGTGCCAGCAGGAGAGCGGGGTCCTTAAGTACTGAAGCTTTCTTT.